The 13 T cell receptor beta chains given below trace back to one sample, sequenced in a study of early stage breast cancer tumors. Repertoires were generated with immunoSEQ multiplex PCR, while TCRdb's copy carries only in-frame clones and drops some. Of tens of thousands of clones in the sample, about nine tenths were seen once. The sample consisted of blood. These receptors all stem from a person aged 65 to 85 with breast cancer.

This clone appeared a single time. This chain's CDR3 is CASSLAVSGARGYTF. DNA of the CDR3: TGTGCCAGCAGCTTAGCGGTTTCAGGGGCGCGAGGCTACACCTTC. The chain is built from TRBV7-2 and TRBJ1-2; possible D gene TRBD1, 6 bases. V lost 0 bases to trimming and J lost 8 bases, with 16 bases between them. Germline assignment: CDR1 SGHTA and CDR2 FQGNSA. This CDR3 is 15 amino acids long.

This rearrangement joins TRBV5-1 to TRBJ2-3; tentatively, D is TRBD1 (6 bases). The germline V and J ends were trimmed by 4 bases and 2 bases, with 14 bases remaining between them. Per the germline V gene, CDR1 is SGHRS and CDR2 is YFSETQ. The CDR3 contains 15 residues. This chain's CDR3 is CASSVGQPFTDTQYF. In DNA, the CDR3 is TGCGCCAGCAGCGTTGGACAGCCCTTCACAGATACGCAGTATTTT. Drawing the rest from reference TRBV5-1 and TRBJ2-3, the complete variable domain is KAGVTQTPRYLIKTRGQQVTLSCSPISGHRSVSWYQQTPGQGLQFLFEYFSETQRNKGNFPGRFSGRQFSNSRSEMNVSTLELGDSALYLCASSVGQPFTDTQYFGPGTRLTVL.

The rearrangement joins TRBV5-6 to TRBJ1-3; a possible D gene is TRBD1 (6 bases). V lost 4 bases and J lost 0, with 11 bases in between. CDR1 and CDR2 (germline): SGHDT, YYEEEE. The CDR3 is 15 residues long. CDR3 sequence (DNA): TGTGCCAGCAGCCGCTCACAGGGCTCTGGAAACACCATATATTTT. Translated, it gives CASSRSQGSGNTIYF.

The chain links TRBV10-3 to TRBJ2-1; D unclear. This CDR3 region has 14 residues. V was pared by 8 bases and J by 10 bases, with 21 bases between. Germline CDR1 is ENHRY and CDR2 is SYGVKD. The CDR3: CAIRTYLESREQFF. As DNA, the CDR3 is TGTGCCATCCGTACCTACCTGGAGTCGCGCGAGCAGTTCTTC.

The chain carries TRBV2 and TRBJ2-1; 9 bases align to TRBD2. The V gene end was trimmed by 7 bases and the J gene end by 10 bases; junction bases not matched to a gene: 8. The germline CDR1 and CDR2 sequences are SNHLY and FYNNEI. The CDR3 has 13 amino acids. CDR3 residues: CASNLAGRQEQFF. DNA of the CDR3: TGTGCCAGCAACCTAGCGGGACGTCAGGAGCAGTTCTTC.

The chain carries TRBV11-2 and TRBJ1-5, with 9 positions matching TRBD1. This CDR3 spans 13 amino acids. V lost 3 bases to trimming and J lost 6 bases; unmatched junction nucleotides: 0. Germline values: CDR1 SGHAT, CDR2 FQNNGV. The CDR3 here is CASSLDRGQPQHF. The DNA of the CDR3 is TGTGCCAGCAGCTTGGACAGGGGTCAGCCCCAGCATTTT.

The CDR3 region has the DNA TGTGCCAGCAGCTTAGCATCTAGCGGGGCCCAAGAGACCCAGTACTTC. This translates into CASSLASSGAQETQYF. The chain has TRBV7-2 and TRBJ2-5, with TRBD2 matching 9 bases. The germline CDR1 and CDR2 sequences are SGHTA and FQGNSA. V dropped 0 bases and J dropped 1; count of bases not matched to a gene: 3. This CDR3 contains 16 residues.

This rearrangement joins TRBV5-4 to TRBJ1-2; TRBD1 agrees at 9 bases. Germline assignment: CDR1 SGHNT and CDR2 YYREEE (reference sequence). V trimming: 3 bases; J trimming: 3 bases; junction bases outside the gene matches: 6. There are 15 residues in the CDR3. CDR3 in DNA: TGTGCCAGCAGCTCGACACAGGGGGCAGACTATGGCTACACCTTC. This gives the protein CASSSTQGADYGYTF.

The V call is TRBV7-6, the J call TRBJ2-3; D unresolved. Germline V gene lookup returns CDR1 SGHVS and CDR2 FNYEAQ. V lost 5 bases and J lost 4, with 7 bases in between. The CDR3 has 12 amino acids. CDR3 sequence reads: CASSLGADTQYF. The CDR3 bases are TGTGCCAGCAGCCTGGGCGCAGATACGCAGTATTTT.

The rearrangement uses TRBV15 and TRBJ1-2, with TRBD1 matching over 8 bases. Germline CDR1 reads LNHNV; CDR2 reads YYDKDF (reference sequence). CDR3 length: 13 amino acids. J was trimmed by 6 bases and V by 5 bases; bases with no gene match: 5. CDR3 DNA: TGTGCCACCAGCGTCCGGGACAGGAATGGCTACACCTTC. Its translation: CATSVRDRNGYTF.

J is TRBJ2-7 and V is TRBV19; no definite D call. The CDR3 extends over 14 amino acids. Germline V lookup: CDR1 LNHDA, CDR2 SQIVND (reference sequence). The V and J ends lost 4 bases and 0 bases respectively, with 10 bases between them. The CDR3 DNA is TGTGCCAGTAGTACCCCCTCGAGCTCCTACGAGCAGTACTTC. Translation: CASSTPSSSYEQYF.

The CDR3 DNA is TGTGCCAGCAGCTTGGGGGGTCTCAATTCACCCCTCCACTTT. It yields the protein CASSLGGLNSPLHF. The genes are TRBV7-9 and TRBJ1-6; a weak D match, TRBD1 (5 bases). In germline, CDR1 is SEHNR, CDR2 FQNEAQ (reference sequence). Trimming removed 3 bases from V and 7 bases from J, with 10 bases in between. CDR3 length: 14 residues.

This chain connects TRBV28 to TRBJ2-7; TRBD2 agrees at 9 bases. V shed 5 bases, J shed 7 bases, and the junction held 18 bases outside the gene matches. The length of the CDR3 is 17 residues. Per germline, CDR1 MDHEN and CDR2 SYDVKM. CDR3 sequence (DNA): TGTGCCAGCAGTCTTGGGTCCGATAGCGGGAGCCGAGGGGAGCAGTACTTC. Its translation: CASSLGSDSGSRGEQYF.